This is a list of T cell receptor beta chains from one sample in a study of blood T cell repertoires in COVID-19. Some clones are missing from TCRdb's copy, which holds only in-frame ones; the method was immunoSEQ multiplex PCR. The repertoire includes 210,000 or so clones, around four fifths of them detected once, and about 4.6% sits in the top ten. The source material was PBMCs or T cells enriched from blood (not recorded which). The receptors stem from a woman in her forties or fifties who had been exposed to COVID-19. Both conserved end residues are part of each CDR3. A D gene is named only where the DNA matches it firmly. A row's size may be missing; if present it is once, few, many or a size class.

clone_size	v_call	j_call	d_call	cdr3_nt	cdr3_aa
-	TRBV28	TRBJ1-5	-	TGTGCCAGCCTTGGGACACCCCATAGCAATCAGCCCCAGCATTTT	CASLGTPHSNQPQHF
-	TRBV25-1	TRBJ1-5	-	TGTGCCAGCAGTGTATGGCCTACAGGGACCGGGCAGGGGCAGCCCCAGCATTTT	CASSVWPTGTGQGQPQHF
-	TRBV7-9	TRBJ1-6	-	TGTGCCAGCAGCTTAGACAGCCAAAATTCACCCCTCCACTTT	CASSLDSQNSPLHF
-	TRBV14	TRBJ2-2	-	TGTGCCAGCAGCCCCAGTCGAAACACCGGGGAGCTGTTTTTT	CASSPSRNTGELFF
-	TRBV10-3	TRBJ1-2	TRBD1	TGTGCCATCAGGAAACCTGACAGGGTAGAAGGCTACACCTTC	CAIRKPDRVEGYTF
-	TRBV12-3/TRBV12-4	TRBJ2-3	-	TGTGCCAGCAGCCCAGGACACACAGATACGCAGTATTTT	CASSPGHTDTQYF
-	TRBV5-1	TRBJ1-2	TRBD1	TGCGCCAGCAGCTTGCTCCAGGGGGCCCCCGGGGATGGCTACACCTTC	CASSLLQGAPGDGYTF
-	TRBV19	TRBJ2-2	TRBD1	TGTGCCACAAGGCGGGACAGGGGTACCGGGGAGCTGTTTTTT	CATRRDRGTGELFF
-	TRBV11-1	TRBJ1-2	-	TGTGCCAGCAGCCCCCCTATGACTAACTATGGCTACACCTTC	CASSPPMTNYGYTF
-	TRBV19	TRBJ1-1	TRBD1	TGTGCCAGTAGTACGCAACTCGACAGGGGGAGCGCTGAAGCTTTCTTT	CASSTQLDRGSAEAFF
-	TRBV4-2	TRBJ2-2	-	TGTGCCTCCACGGGGACTCTCAACACCGGGGAGCTGTTTTTT	CASTGTLNTGELFF
-	TRBV5-1	TRBJ1-2	-	TGCGCCAGCAGCCCCGAGGGTAACTATGGCTACACCTTC	CASSPEGNYGYTF
-	TRBV18	TRBJ1-5	-	TGTGCCAGCTCACCGGAACGGGATCAGCCCCAGCATTTT	CASSPERDQPQHF
-	TRBV5-5	TRBJ1-3	TRBD1	TGTGCCAGCAGCCCCCAGGGGGCGCCGTCTGGAAACACCATATATTTT	CASSPQGAPSGNTIYF
-	TRBV7-9	TRBJ2-2	-	TGTGCCAGCAGCTCCGCAGGGCGAACCGGGGAGCTGTTTTTT	CASSSAGRTGELFF
-	TRBV6-1	TRBJ2-5	TRBD1	TGTGCCAGCAGTGAACCAACAGGGGGGCCGGAGACCCAGTACTTC	CASSEPTGGPETQYF
-	TRBV19	TRBJ2-6	TRBD1	TGTGCCAGTAGTATAGAGGACAGGTTCTTCTCTGGGGCCAACGTCCTGACTTTC	CASSIEDRFFSGANVLTF
-	TRBV13	TRBJ2-7	TRBD1	TGTGCCAGCAGCCGACAGGGTAAAGGGGCCTACGAGCAGTACTTC	CASSRQGKGAYEQYF
once	TRBV5-1	TRBJ1-1	-	TGCGCCAGCAGCCCGAACGGGGGGCTGAACACTGAAGCTTTCTTT	CASSPNGGLNTEAFF
-	TRBV7-9	TRBJ2-3	TRBD2	TGTGCCAGCAGCTGGGGGGGACGGAGGCATTTTGATACGCAGTATTTT	CASSWGGRRHFDTQYF